These 26 T cell receptor beta chains share one sample of origin, sequenced in a study of immune heterogeneity within non-small cell lung tumors. Bulk tumor gDNA, around 630 ng per sample, served as the TCR template. Every primary tumor yielded several biopsies, spaced far apart, that were taken during surgery. These patients got curative surgery after being newly diagnosed with untreated non-small cell lung cancer. A first 10-cycle multiplex round used 32 V-gene and 13 J-gene primers on TCR beta CDR3. Via MiXCR, TCRdb re-called the multiplex PCR reads, giving one row per CDR3 protein. The sample has about 4,900 distinct CDR3 sequences, roughly 25% seen once. Input material: lung tumor tissue. The origin of the receptors is a man between 60 and 70 years old with non-small cell lung cancer.

V is TRBV6-1 and J is TRBJ1-2; D uncertain. The CDR3 runs 12 residues. Germline loops: CDR1 MNHNS, CDR2 SASEGT. With 5 bases removed from V and 7 bases from J, the gap between germline ends came to 11 bases. DNA of the CDR3: TGTGCCAGCAGTCTGGGTTGGGGTGGCTACACCTTC. Translated: CASSLGWGGYTF.

This chain links TRBV20-1 with TRBJ2-2, with a tentative D call TRBD2 (6 bases). Trimming took off 6 bases at V and 4 bases at J, with 9 bases between the two ends. This CDR3 comprises 12 residues. Germline lookup yields CDR1 DFQATT and CDR2 SNEGSKA (reference sequence). The DNA for the CDR3 is TGCAGTGCCCTACTAGCCACCGGGGAGCTGTTTTTT. Residues: CSALLATGELFF.

This clonotype has more than one count but fewer than ten. The rearrangement uses TRBV29-1 and TRBJ2-1; 10 nucleotides line up with TRBD2. The CDR3 spans 14 residues. Germline V CDR1 and CDR2: SQVTM, ANQGSEA. Trimming removed 7 bases from V and 2 bases from J; junction bases left unmatched: 5. In nucleotides, the CDR3 is TGCAGCGCCCTTAGCGGGAGGACCTACAATGAGCAGTTCTTC. As protein: CSALSGRTYNEQFF.

This chain uses TRBV7-9 with TRBJ2-3; TRBD2 matches 11 bases. The V gene's germline CDR1 is SEHNR and CDR2 FQNEAQ (reference sequence). The CDR3 runs 16 residues. J lost 6 bases, V lost 5 bases, and 10 bases had no gene match. The CDR3 here is CASSAYSGRGFDTQYF. The CDR3 region has the DNA TGTGCCAGCAGCGCATATAGCGGGAGGGGGTTCGATACGCAGTATTTT.

The chain is built from TRBV27 and TRBJ2-7; no reliable D call. This CDR3 comprises 14 residues. In germline, CDR1 is MNHEY, CDR2 SMNVEV (reference sequence). V was pared by 5 bases and J by 4 bases, with 15 bases between. CDR3 residues: CASSQWGSSYEQYF. The DNA of the CDR3 is TGTGCCAGCAGTCAATGGGGTTCCTCATACGAGCAGTACTTC.

A note on this clonotype: Since the CDR3 does not end with the conserved phenylalanine or tryptophan, this likely comes from a read error. The chain recombines TRBV28 with TRBJ2-5, with TRBD1 matching 8 bases. Germline-derived CDR1 and CDR2 are MDHEN and SYDVKM. Unmatched junction bases numbered 5, after V lost 3 bases and J lost 5 bases. The CDR3 consists of 14 residues. The CDR3 region has the DNA TGTGCCAGCAGTTTGGCAGGGGGCGGGGAGACCCAGTACTTA. It codes for CASSLAGGGETQYL.

The chain links TRBV20-1 to TRBJ2-5, with 8 bases lining up with TRBD2. This CDR3 contains 13 residues. The J segment lost 2 bases and the V segment lost 6 bases, leaving 5 bases of the junction unmatched. CDR1 and CDR2 (germline): DFQATT, SNEGSKA (reference sequence). The CDR3 region has the DNA TGCAGTGCCCGGGAGGGCCTTCAAGAGACCCAGTACTTC. It specifies CSAREGLQETQYF.

The genes are TRBV20-1 and TRBJ2-4, with 12 bases fitting TRBD2. Germline lookup yields CDR1 DFQATT and CDR2 SNEGSKA (reference sequence). V dropped 1 base and J dropped 1; count of bases not matched to a gene: 11. The CDR3 loop spans 19 amino acids. DNA for the CDR3: TGCAGTGCTAGAGCCCCTCCTAGCGGGAGGGCCGGGGCCAAAAACATTCAGTACTTC. Amino acids: CSARAPPSGRAGAKNIQYF.

As concerns this clonotype: One end of the junction does not line up with germline, which may come from a read error. DNA for the CDR3: TGCGCCAGGAGCTCGACAGGGGCAGGGGGGTATGGCTACACCTTC. It codes for CARSSTGAGGYGYTF. The chain carries TRBV5-1 and TRBJ1-2; 8 bases are a match to TRBD1. Per germline, CDR1 SGHRS and CDR2 YFSETQ. The CDR3 consists of 15 residues.

The chain links TRBV20-1 to TRBJ2-3; a weak D match, TRBD1 (5 bases). The CDR3 has 14 amino acids. CDR1 and CDR2 from the germline V gene are DFQATT and SNEGSKA (reference sequence). V lost 3 bases, J lost 4 bases, and 14 bases lay in between. In DNA, the CDR3 is TGCAGTGCTAGGCTTGGGGCCGGCCCAGATACGCAGTATTTT. As protein: CSARLGAGPDTQYF.

This clonotype has a handful of counts. V usage is TRBV14 and J usage is TRBJ2-5, with D possibly being TRBD1 (5 bases). Per the germline V gene, CDR1 is SGHDN and CDR2 is FVKESK. The CDR3 spans 14 residues. The V end lost 5 bases, the J end lost 5 bases, and 15 bases lay between the germline ends. CDR3 protein: CASSYTQGWETQYF. CDR3 in DNA: TGTGCCAGCAGCTACACTCAGGGATGGGAGACCCAGTACTTC.

This clonotype rates as large. The chain is built from TRBV19 and TRBJ1-4; weak D call: TRBD1 (6 bases). The V end was cut by 4 bases, the J end by 7 bases, with 16 bases between. Germline V gene data show CDR1 as LNHDA and CDR2 as SQIVND (reference sequence). This CDR3 comprises 15 residues. The CDR3 DNA is TGTGCCAGTAGTAGCCACAGGGCCCCGGGTGAAAAACTGTTTTTT. Its translation is CASSSHRAPGEKLFF.

To note about this clonotype: A single base separates this from a much larger clone, so it may be a read error. This sequence joins TRBV6-1 and TRBJ2-7; 9 bases line up with TRBD1. The CDR3 has 15 amino acids. The germline V gene encodes CDR1 MNHNS and CDR2 SASEGT. With 7 bases clipped from V and 2 bases from J, the junction kept 9 bases outside the gene matches. DNA of the CDR3: TGTGCCAGCATGGAGACAGGGGGAAGGGCCTACGAGCAGTACTTC. This encodes CASMETGGRAYEQYF.

This clonotype was found once. This chain links TRBV25-1 with TRBJ1-2, with D possibly TRBD1 on 5 matching bases. V dropped 1 base and J dropped 13 bases, with 10 bases sitting between them. Germline CDR1 is MGHDK and CDR2 is SYGVNS. This CDR3 spans 11 amino acids. CDR3 sequence reads: CASSESQGLTF. Here the CDR3 DNA reads TGTGCCAGCAGTGAATCCCAGGGCCTCACCTTC.

V is TRBV9 and J is TRBJ2-6; the D is unclear. The CDR3 length is 15 residues. Between the trimmed V and J ends, which lost 4 bases and 1 base, there was a span of 9 bases. Germline V lookup: CDR1 SGDLS, CDR2 YYNGEE. CDR3 region: CASSSNPSGANVLTF. CDR3 DNA: TGTGCCAGCAGCTCTAACCCTTCTGGGGCCAACGTCCTGACTTTC.

This clonotype is large by share. J is TRBJ2-1 and V is TRBV27, with 10 bases matching TRBD1. V lost 0 bases, J lost 6 bases, and 8 bases stayed unmatched. The CDR3 length is 17 residues. From germline, CDR1 is MNHEY and CDR2 SMNVEV (reference sequence). The CDR3 here is CASSLSIWDRGGNEQFF. CDR3 sequence (DNA): TGTGCCAGCAGTTTATCGATATGGGACAGGGGAGGCAATGAGCAGTTCTTC.

Notes on this clonotype: A read error may explain this, as a much larger clone is one base away. V gene TRBV6-1 combines with J gene TRBJ1-1; weak D call: TRBD1 (5 bases). From germline, CDR1 is MNHNS and CDR2 SASEGT. CDR3 length: 16 residues. The DNA of the CDR3 is TGTGCCAGCAGACGTACCCTGGGGGAGGGGAACACTGAAGTTTTCTTT. This codes for CASRRTLGEGNTEVFF.

V and J are TRBV18 and TRBJ2-3; 7 bases match TRBD1. The CDR3 consists of 16 residues. Per the germline V gene, CDR1 is KGHSH and CDR2 is LQKENI. The J segment lost 0 bases and the V segment lost 3 bases, leaving 6 bases of the junction unmatched. The CDR3 DNA is TGTGCCAGCTCACCGCGACAGGGTCCGAGCACAGATACGCAGTATTTT. It yields the protein CASSPRQGPSTDTQYF.

By share of the sample, this clonotype is medium-sized. J is TRBJ2-1 and V is TRBV15; TRBD2 might be the D (6 bases). The CDR3 extends over 17 amino acids. V shed 1 base and J shed 2 bases, with 15 bases lying between them. CDR1 LNHNV and CDR2 YYDKDF come from the germline V gene (reference sequence). The CDR3 DNA follows: TGTGCCACCAGCAGAGGTTTTGGGACTCAAACCTACAATGAGCAGTTCTTC. This gives the protein CATSRGFGTQTYNEQFF.

V usage is TRBV20-1 and J usage is TRBJ2-1; 8 positions agree with TRBD2. CDR1 and CDR2 from the germline V gene are DFQATT and SNEGSKA (reference sequence). The CDR3 contains 14 residues. Trimming cost V 3 bases and J 0 bases; bases outside gene matches: 1. The CDR3 sequence: CSASGRASYNEQFF. CDR3 nucleotides: TGCAGTGCTAGCGGGAGGGCCTCCTACAATGAGCAGTTCTTC.

The chain has TRBV6-5 and TRBJ2-5, with D perhaps matching TRBD2 (5 bases). From germline, CDR1 is MNHEY and CDR2 SVGAGI. CDR3 length: 15 amino acids. Trimming took 2 bases from V and 5 from J, leaving 15 bases between them. CDR3 in amino acids: CASSYVGGEGETQYF. For the CDR3, the DNA is TGTGCCAGCAGTTACGTCGGAGGAGAAGGGGAGACCCAGTACTTC.

Notes on this clonotype: A read error may produce the germline difference seen at one junction end. The chain is built from TRBV10-3 and TRBJ2-7; 7 positions match TRBD2. The germline CDR1 and CDR2 sequences are ENHRY and SYGVKD. The CDR3 is made up of 15 amino acids. CDR3 DNA sequence: TGTGCCATCGGTGAGTCTGGGGGGGGAGCCTACGAGCAGTACTTC. This sequence encodes CAIGESGGGAYEQYF.

The chain recombines TRBV5-1 with TRBJ2-4; D remains ambiguous. CDR1 and CDR2 from the germline V gene are SGHRS and YFSETQ. The V and J ends lost 0 bases and 8 bases respectively, with 12 bases between them. This CDR3 is built from 14 residues. CDR3: CASSLVGPPDIQYF. Here the CDR3 DNA reads TGCGCCAGCAGCTTGGTGGGCCCCCCAGACATTCAGTACTTC.

This clonotype was seen a handful of times. This rearrangement joins TRBV28 to TRBJ2-7, with 9 bases matching TRBD1. V lost 6 bases, J lost 5 bases, and 5 bases stayed unmatched. Germline CDR1 MDHEN, CDR2 SYDVKM. CDR3 length: 13 residues. CDR3 coding DNA: TGTGCCAGCAGCACAGGGGGCGAGGACGAGCAGTACTTC. The encoded protein is CASSTGGEDEQYF.

This clonotype is deemed medium-sized. The rearrangement joins TRBV6-1 to TRBJ1-6; D is perhaps TRBD1 (5 bases). The CDR3 extends over 13 amino acids. Trimming stripped 8 bases from V and 8 bases from J, with 13 bases between. The germline CDR1 and CDR2 sequences are MNHNS and SASEGT. The DNA of the CDR3 is TGTGCCAGCTCACGCAGGGAGGATTCACCCCTCCACTTT. Translation gives CASSRREDSPLHF.

The V call is TRBV11-2, the J call TRBJ1-2; D remains unclear. Germline-derived CDR1 and CDR2 are SGHAT and FQNNGV. The germline V and J ends were trimmed by 1 base and 13 bases, with 13 bases remaining between them. There are 12 residues in the CDR3. The CDR3 DNA reads TGTGCCAGCAGCTTAGGGACCGGGCCCACCACCTTC. Translating gives CASSLGTGPTTF.